This is a list of T cell receptor beta chains from one sample in a study of T-cell reconstitution after alpha-beta-depleted transplantation in children. TCRdb ran MiXCR on the PCR reads and lists one entry per CDR3 protein. The table has approximately 400,000 distinct CDR3 sequences, around 9.9% seen once; the top ten hold 4.5% to 7%. The sequencing here drew on PBMCs from the stem cell graft donor, taken from the stem cell graft. These TCRs come from a human donor who donated a stem cell graft to a child with acute myeloid leukemia. Both conserved end residues are part of each CDR3. D genes are given only for firm matches. Clone size is shown for a subset of rows, as once, few, many or a class of expanded clone.

v_gene	d_gene	j_gene	abundance	CDR3aa	CDR3nt
TRBV29-1	NA	TRBJ2-2	many	CSVGQSQAAGELFF	TGCAGCGTGGGCCAGAGTCAGGCTGCCGGGGAGCTGTTTTTT
TRBV20-1	NA	TRBJ1-5	NA	CSARQDSNQPQHF	TGCAGTGCTAGACAGGATAGCAATCAGCCCCAGCATTTT
TRBV20-1	NA	TRBJ2-3	NA	CSAHLDTQYF	TGCAGTGCCCACCTGGATACGCAGTATTTT
TRBV20-1	NA	TRBJ2-5	many	CSANSGQETQYF	TGCAGTGCTAATTCAGGGCAAGAGACCCAGTACTTC
TRBV3-1	NA	TRBJ1-2	NA	CASSQGGSNGYTF	TGTGCCAGCAGCCAAGGGGGATCGAATGGCTACACCTTC
TRBV5-1	TRBD2	TRBJ2-1	many	CASRISGRGVWEQFF	TGCGCCAGCAGAATTAGCGGGAGAGGGGTTTGGGAGCAGTTCTTC
TRBV6-1	NA	TRBJ2-1	NA	CASSVGQGGYNEQFF	TGTGCCAGCAGTGTAGGGCAGGGCGGGTACAATGAGCAGTTCTTC
TRBV6-5	TRBD2	TRBJ2-7	few	CASSYSLALAVYEQYF	TGTGCCAGCAGTTACTCCCTCGCACTAGCGGTCTACGAGCAGTACTTC
TRBV6-1	NA	TRBJ2-4	few	CASSFRATRYSAKNIQYF	TGTGCCAGCAGCTTCCGGGCCACCAGATATAGCGCCAAAAACATTCAGTACTTC
TRBV5-1	TRBD1	TRBJ1-2	few	CASSSPLGQRNYYGYTF	TGCGCCAGCAGCTCGCCCCTGGGACAGCGGAACTACTATGGCTACACCTTC
TRBV20-1	NA	TRBJ2-2	NA	CSARAPGGGVTGELFF	TGCAGTGCTAGAGCGCCCGGAGGAGGGGTTACCGGGGAGCTGTTTTTT
TRBV25-1	TRBD2	TRBJ2-1	NA	CASSEYTGGLGEQFF	TGTGCCAGCAGTGAATATACGGGAGGGCTGGGTGAGCAGTTCTTC
TRBV10-2	NA	TRBJ2-3	NA	CASSGWGGGDTDTQYF	TGCGCCAGCAGTGGTTGGGGGGGCGGTGACACAGATACGCAGTATTTT
TRBV4-2	NA	TRBJ1-2	many	CASSRGADNYGYTF	TGTGCCAGCAGCCGGGGGGCAGATAACTATGGCTACACCTTC
TRBV12-3/TRBV12-4	NA	TRBJ2-1	NA	CASRLGGNEQFF	TGTGCCAGCAGATTAGGGGGAAATGAGCAGTTCTTC
TRBV12-3/TRBV12-4	TRBD2	TRBJ2-3	many	CASSFVPTSGTDTQYF	TGTGCCAGCAGTTTTGTTCCGACTAGCGGGACAGATACGCAGTATTTT
TRBV3-1	NA	TRBJ2-1	NA	CASSPRGFNNEQFF	TGTGCCAGCAGCCCCAGGGGTTTTAACAATGAGCAGTTCTTC
TRBV29-1	NA	TRBJ2-7	few	CSVEGFGSSGGAYEQYF	TGCAGCGTTGAAGGATTCGGGAGTAGCGGCGGCGCGTACGAGCAGTACTTC
TRBV4-1	NA	TRBJ1-2	NA	CASSQTREGYGYTF	TGCGCCAGCAGCCAAACCCGGGAGGGGTATGGCTACACCTTC
TRBV7-2	TRBD1	TRBJ2-1	NA	CASSFPDRGHLNEQFF	TGTGCCAGCAGCTTCCCCGACAGGGGGCATCTGAATGAGCAGTTCTTC
TRBV11-2	NA	TRBJ2-5	few	CASSLVPLETQYF	TGTGCCAGCAGCCTTGTCCCTCTGGAAACCCAGTACTTC
TRBV7-8	TRBD2	TRBJ2-2	few	CASSRSGGANGELFF	TGTGCCAGCAGCCGTAGCGGGGGGGCCAATGGGGAGCTGTTTTTT
TRBV6-1	TRBD1	TRBJ1-2	NA	CASTSHPGGLYGYTF	TGTGCCAGCACCTCACACCCAGGGGGCCTCTATGGCTACACCTTC
TRBV6-2/TRBV6-3	NA	TRBJ1-5	few	CASSPVGTPIGYFHF	TGTGCCAGCAGCCCCGTCGGGACTCCGATCGGGTACTTCCATTTT
TRBV20-1	TRBD2	TRBJ2-3	many	CSAIGLAGASTDTQYF	TGCAGTGCTATTGGACTAGCGGGGGCTAGCACAGATACGCAGTATTTT
TRBV10-3	NA	TRBJ2-2	NA	CAISESNSGELFF	TGTGCCATCAGTGAGTCAAACTCCGGGGAGCTGTTTTTT
TRBV5-5	NA	TRBJ2-6	many	CASSPTGSGANVLTF	TGTGCCAGCAGCCCGACGGGGTCTGGGGCCAACGTCCTGACTTTC
TRBV4-1	NA	TRBJ1-4	NA	CASSQPTREKLFF	TGCGCCAGCAGCCAACCTACCCGCGAAAAACTGTTTTTT
TRBV7-2	TRBD2	TRBJ2-7	many	CASSAKAGGYHEQYF	TGTGCCAGCAGCGCCAAAGCGGGAGGGTACCACGAGCAGTACTTC
TRBV5-1	NA	TRBJ2-1	many	CASSIRTVNSYNEQFF	TGCGCCAGCAGCATCCGGACAGTAAACTCCTACAATGAGCAGTTCTTC
TRBV5-1	NA	TRBJ1-4	NA	CASSLDPATNEKLFF	TGCGCCAGCAGCTTGGACCCCGCAACTAATGAAAAACTGTTTTTT
TRBV10-3	NA	TRBJ2-7	NA	CAIRGARGEQYF	TGTGCCATCAGGGGGGCCCGAGGGGAGCAGTACTTC
TRBV7-3	NA	TRBJ2-3	NA	CASSPGNTGDTQYF	TGTGCCAGCAGCCCGGGGAATACCGGGGATACGCAGTATTTT
TRBV12-3/TRBV12-4	NA	TRBJ1-2	few	CASTPTHYGYTF	TGTGCCAGCACCCCTACCCACTATGGCTACACCTTC
TRBV12-3/TRBV12-4	NA	TRBJ1-5	few	CASRDTAGPNQPQHF	TGTGCCAGCAGGGATACGGCAGGTCCGAATCAGCCCCAGCATTTT
TRBV4-1	TRBD2	TRBJ2-1	few	CASSQDRLAGGPNEQFF	TGCGCCAGCAGCCAAGATCGGCTAGCGGGAGGGCCGAATGAGCAGTTCTTC
TRBV6-1	NA	TRBJ1-5	many	CASRSFIYSNQPQHF	TGTGCCAGCAGGAGCTTTATTTATAGCAATCAGCCCCAGCATTTT
TRBV12-3/TRBV12-4	TRBD1	TRBJ2-7	NA	CASTIGDRGRFGYEQYF	TGTGCCAGCACCATCGGGGACAGGGGGCGTTTTGGCTACGAGCAGTACTTC
TRBV7-9	NA	TRBJ2-1	NA	CASSLDRDNDQFF	TGTGCCAGCAGCCTCGACAGAGACAATGACCAGTTCTTC
TRBV7-3	TRBD2	TRBJ2-3	many	CASSLRASGSSTDTQYF	TGTGCCAGCAGCTTAAGGGCTAGCGGGAGCAGCACAGATACGCAGTATTTT
TRBV7-9	TRBD1	TRBJ1-2	NA	CASSTGQVYGYTF	TGTGCCAGCAGCACCGGACAGGTTTATGGCTACACCTTC